Presented here are 32 T cell receptor beta chains from one specimen sequenced in a study of blood T cell repertoires in COVID-19. Some clones are missing from TCRdb's copy, which holds only in-frame ones; the method was immunoSEQ multiplex PCR. The sample holds 150,000 to 200,000 clones; around 90% are singletons and the top ten take about 0.66%. Material: peripheral blood. The source is a man aged 45-65 years with acute or convalescent COVID-19.

The rearrangement joins TRBV6-5 to TRBJ2-5; 9 bases are a match to TRBD2. V lost 6 bases and J lost 5; bases outside the gene matches: 10. Germline V gene sequence: CDR1 MNHEY, CDR2 SVGAGI. This CDR3 has 15 residues. CDR3 sequence (DNA): TGTGCCAGCAGGCTCGGAGCGGGGGGATGGGAGACCCAGTACTTC. Translation gives CASRLGAGGWETQYF.

The J gene is TRBJ1-5, the V gene TRBV28; D is ambiguous. V lost 7 bases, J lost 4 bases, and 8 bases lay in between. CDR3 length equals 12 residues. Germline V CDR1 and CDR2: MDHEN, SYDVKM. CDR3 in amino acids: CASKGRNQPQHF. The DNA for the CDR3 is TGTGCCAGCAAAGGGAGGAATCAGCCCCAGCATTTT.

Of note for this clone: The junction differs from germline at one of its ends, possibly a read error. V usage is TRBV29-1 and J usage is TRBJ1-2; weak D call: TRBD1 (5 bases). Germline CDR1 and CDR2: SQVTM and ANQGSEA. This CDR3 is 12 amino acids long. As DNA, the CDR3 is TGCAGCGTTGAAGATGTAGGGGCTGGTAGAGCCTTC. It specifies CSVEDVGAGRAF.

The CDR3 sequence: CASSLRGPDQPQHF. CDR3 DNA sequence: TGTGCCAGCAGTTTAAGGGGTCCCGATCAGCCCCAGCATTTT. This chain connects TRBV27 to TRBJ1-5; weak D call: TRBD1 (5 bases). The germline V and J ends were trimmed by 2 bases and 5 bases, with 10 bases remaining between them. This CDR3 is built from 14 residues. The germline CDR1 and CDR2 sequences are MNHEY and SMNVEV (reference sequence).

This chain connects TRBV9 to TRBJ2-5; D might be TRBD1 (6 bases). The CDR3 covers 15 residues. Germline CDR1 and CDR2: SGDLS and YYNGEE. Trimming removed 2 bases from V and 0 bases from J, with 11 bases in between. CDR3 residues: CASSVRDRYQETQYF. DNA for the CDR3: TGTGCCAGCAGCGTCAGAGACAGGTACCAAGAGACCCAGTACTTC.

This chain links TRBV4-3 with TRBJ2-2; TRBD1 aligns across 9 bases. Germline CDR1 and CDR2: LGHNA and YSLEER. The CDR3 runs 15 residues. The trim removed 2 bases at V and 5 bases at J, leaving 3 bases unmatched. CDR3 DNA: TGCGCCAGCAGCCAACTTGGGACAGGGACCGGGGAGCTGTTTTTT. This sequence encodes CASSQLGTGTGELFF.

The chain combines TRBV7-2 with TRBJ1-5; the match to TRBD1 covers 9 bases. There are 14 residues in the CDR3. V shed 6 bases and J 5 bases; nucleotides not matched to a gene: 5. Germline loops: CDR1 SGHTA, CDR2 FQGNSA. CDR3: CASRRDREDQPQHF. CDR3 nucleotides: TGTGCCAGCAGAAGGGACAGGGAGGATCAGCCCCAGCATTTT.

The chain is built from TRBV4-3 and TRBJ2-1; D uncertain. This CDR3 contains 17 residues. Trimming pared 1 base from V and 7 bases from J, leaving 20 bases between. CDR1 and CDR2 (germline): LGHNA, YSLEER. The CDR3 coding sequence is TGCGCCAGCAGCCAAGCCGTCCTCCGCGATTCTCCAAATGAGCAGTTCTTC. Translating gives CASSQAVLRDSPNEQFF.

The V gene is TRBV7-9, the J gene TRBJ1-4; no definite D call. This CDR3 spans 14 amino acids. Germline CDR1 SEHNR, CDR2 FQNEAQ (reference sequence). V was trimmed by 2 bases and J by 5 bases, leaving 9 bases between them. Here the CDR3 reads CASSLTESNEKLFF. CDR3 nucleotide sequence: TGTGCCAGCAGCTTAACGGAGTCCAATGAAAAACTGTTTTTT.

In its sample, this clone was seen a few times. Distinct nucleotide sequences in the sample also encode this CDR3. The rearrangement uses TRBV3-1 (or the pseudogene TRBV3-2) and TRBJ2-6; D is undetermined. V was trimmed by 0 bases and J by 0 bases, leaving 3 bases between them. The CDR3 is made up of 15 amino acids. Looked up from germline, CDR1 is LGHDT and CDR2 is YNNKEL (reference sequence). The CDR3 sequence: CASSQDLSGANVLTF. As DNA, the CDR3 is TGTGCCAGCAGCCAAGACCTCTCTGGGGCCAACGTCCTGACTTTC.

A remark on this clone: Additional DNA sequences in this sample encode the identical CDR3. The rearrangement joins TRBV5-1 to TRBJ2-2; D is unclear. The CDR3 loop spans 15 amino acids. The germline CDR1 and CDR2 sequences are SGHRS and YFSETQ. Trimming removed 4 bases from V and 0 bases from J, with 10 bases in between. CDR3 loop: CASSRQDPNTGELFF. The CDR3 region has the DNA TGCGCCAGCAGCCGACAAGACCCGAACACCGGGGAGCTGTTTTTT.

The CDR3 nucleotides are TGCGCCAGCAGCCAAGAGAGAACTTCGAGTGAAAAACTGTTTTTT. This gives the protein CASSQERTSSEKLFF. This chain uses TRBV4-1 with TRBJ1-4; D not certain. Deletions cut 0 bases from V and 7 bases from J, with 12 bases between. CDR3 length: 15 amino acids. Germline V gives CDR1 MGHRA, CDR2 YSYEKL.

The genes are TRBV4-1 and TRBJ2-3; the match to TRBD2 covers 7 bases. This CDR3 is built from 15 residues. The germline V gene encodes CDR1 MGHRA and CDR2 YSYEKL. V lost 4 bases and J lost 4; bases outside the gene matches: 8. The CDR3 bases are TGCGCCAGCAGCCCCATGGGGACTAACGCAGATACGCAGTATTTT. Translating it yields CASSPMGTNADTQYF.

The chain is built from TRBV11-2 and TRBJ2-5; TRBD2 might be the D (7 bases). Trimming shortened V by 5 bases and J by 5 bases, and 21 bases separated the two germline ends. There are 16 residues in the CDR3. CDR1 and CDR2 (germline): SGHAT, FQNNGV. The CDR3, as DNA: TGTGCCAGCAGCCCCAGTGGGAGGGGAGGACAGGAGACCCAGTACTTC. Its translation is CASSPSGRGGQETQYF.

The V and J genes are TRBV5-5 and TRBJ1-4, with D tentatively TRBD1 (5 bases). CDR3 length equals 14 residues. The germline CDR1 and CDR2 sequences are SGHKS and YYEKEE (reference sequence). V lost 2 bases to trimming and J lost 9 bases, with 14 bases between them. The CDR3 bases are TGTGCCAGCAGCTTCGGGACTGCGGTGCAAAAACTGTTTTTT. Its translation: CASSFGTAVQKLFF.

This rearrangement joins TRBV27 to TRBJ1-6, with unresolved D. V was clipped by 0 bases and J by 9 bases, with 15 bases between them. Germline V lookup: CDR1 MNHEY, CDR2 SMNVEV (reference sequence). The CDR3 contains 16 residues. The CDR3 region is CASSLSVTSESSPLHF. CDR3 DNA: TGTGCCAGCAGTTTATCCGTAACAAGTGAAAGTTCACCCCTCCACTTT.

J is TRBJ1-1 and V is TRBV27; 8 bases align to TRBD1. Germline values: CDR1 MNHEY, CDR2 SMNVEV (reference sequence). This CDR3 region has 15 residues. J gave up 3 bases and V 5 bases, and 8 bases lay outside the gene matches. The CDR3 protein is CASSHPTGVDTEAFF. CDR3 bases: TGTGCCAGCAGTCACCCGACAGGGGTGGACACTGAAGCTTTCTTT.

In its sample, this clone was seen once. The gene calls are TRBV6-5 and TRBJ2-2; 8 bases line up with TRBD2. Germline values: CDR1 MNHEY, CDR2 SVGAGI. J lost 3 bases, V lost 7 bases, and 4 bases had no gene match. There are 14 residues in the CDR3. DNA for the CDR3: TGTGCCAGCAAGCTAGCGGGCTACACCGGGGAGCTGTTTTTT. This gives the protein CASKLAGYTGELFF.

V gene TRBV28 combines with J gene TRBJ2-1; D may be TRBD1 (5 bases). Germline CDR1 reads MDHEN; CDR2 reads SYDVKM. The ends were cut back, 3 bases at V and 4 bases at J, with 10 bases in the middle. The CDR3 spans 14 residues. The CDR3 nucleotides are TGTGCCAGCAGTTTCAGGGCGCTATACAATGAGCAGTTCTTC. Protein product: CASSFRALYNEQFF. Based on the CDR3 plus reference TRBV28 and TRBJ2-1, the full variable domain is DVKVTQSSRYLVKRTGEKVFLECVQDMDHENMFWYRQDPGLGLRLIYFSYDVKMKEKGDIPEGYSVSREKKERFSLILESASTNQTSMYLCASSFRALYNEQFFGPGTRLTVL.

The rearrangement links TRBV7-8 to TRBJ2-7, with TRBD2 matching over 10 bases. The J segment lost 1 base and the V segment lost 5 bases, leaving 2 bases of the junction unmatched. The CDR3 length is 14 residues. Germline lookup yields CDR1 SGHVS and CDR2 FQNEAQ. This CDR3 is CASSQGLASYEQYF. In DNA, the CDR3 is TGTGCCAGCAGCCAGGGACTAGCGTCCTACGAGCAGTACTTC.

V is TRBV5-1 and J is TRBJ1-2, with TRBD1 as a possible D gene (6 bases). The CDR3 runs 13 residues. Germline V gene data show CDR1 as SGHRS and CDR2 as YFSETQ. V shed 0 bases and J shed 8 bases, with 11 bases lying between them. The CDR3 nucleotides are TGCGCCAGCAGCTTGGGCCAGGGGCTCGGCTACACCTTC. It yields the protein CASSLGQGLGYTF.

The gene calls are TRBV5-1 and TRBJ2-7; D might be TRBD1 (5 bases). The germline gives CDR1 SGHRS, CDR2 YFSETQ. The CDR3 is 16 amino acids. Trimming pared 0 bases from V and 0 bases from J, leaving 13 bases between. CDR3 sequence (DNA): TGCGCCAGCAGCTTGGCGCAGACAGCGAGCTCCTACGAGCAGTACTTC. It encodes CASSLAQTASSYEQYF.

This clone was counted a single time. The rearrangement joins TRBV7-2 to TRBJ2-1; 10 bases line up with TRBD1. Per the germline V gene, CDR1 is SGHTA and CDR2 is FQGNSA. The CDR3 sequence is 16 residues long. The V segment lost 2 bases and the J segment 7 bases; nucleotides outside the gene matches: 8. CDR3 nucleotide sequence: TGTGCCAGCAGCTTAATGACAGGGGGCGCACGTAATGAGCAGTTCTTC. Translating it yields CASSLMTGGARNEQFF.

The chain uses TRBV13 and TRBJ2-3, with D perhaps matching TRBD2 (5 bases). Trimming took off 1 base at V and 3 bases at J, with 11 bases between the two ends. The germline gives CDR1 PRHDT, CDR2 FYEKMQ (reference sequence). This CDR3 spans 15 amino acids. The CDR3 region has the DNA TGTGCCAGCAGCTTAGAGGAGGAGCCGACAGATACGCAGTATTTT. It encodes CASSLEEEPTDTQYF.

This chain joins TRBV29-1 and TRBJ2-1; TRBD2 matches 7 bases. The CDR3 contains 13 residues. The ends lost 7 bases at V and 2 bases at J; junction bases unmatched: 5. Germline loops: CDR1 SQVTM, CDR2 ANQGSEA. The chain's CDR3 is CSERRGAYNEQFF. CDR3 bases: TGCAGCGAACGTCGGGGGGCCTACAATGAGCAGTTCTTC.

The chain employs TRBV28 and TRBJ1-1, with 7 bases fitting TRBD1. Germline CDR1 MDHEN, CDR2 SYDVKM. The CDR3 contains 13 residues. With 4 bases clipped from V and 2 bases from J, the junction kept 1 base outside the gene matches. The CDR3 spells CASSYRGNTEAFF. CDR3 sequence (DNA): TGTGCCAGCAGTTACAGGGGAAACACTGAAGCTTTCTTT.

This clone was observed once. Here the CDR3 DNA reads TGTGCCAGCAGTTCCTCAGGGGAATTCCCTTACGAGCAGTACGTC. Translating it yields CASSSSGEFPYEQYV. This sequence joins TRBV28 and TRBJ2-7; possible D gene TRBD1, 6 bases. V was trimmed by 4 bases and J by 4 bases, leaving 17 bases between them. CDR1 is MDHEN and CDR2 is SYDVKM in the germline V gene. The CDR3 runs 15 residues.

Concerning this clone itself: The sample holds other DNA sequences that translate to the same CDR3. V is TRBV7-2 and J is TRBJ2-7, with 7 bases lining up with TRBD2. The CDR3 runs 14 residues. V shed 3 bases, J shed 4 bases, and the junction held 6 bases outside the gene matches. Germline CDR1 reads SGHTA; CDR2 reads FQGNSA. Here the CDR3 DNA reads TGTGCCAGCAGCTTCGGACGGGGGGAATACGAGCAGTACTTC. This codes for CASSFGRGEYEQYF.

This chain links TRBV27 with TRBJ1-1, with D possibly TRBD1 on 5 matching bases. V was clipped by 5 bases and J by 0 bases, with 10 bases between them. Germline V gives CDR1 MNHEY, CDR2 SMNVEV (reference sequence). The CDR3 length is 14 residues. This chain's CDR3 is CASSGGLMNTEAFF. DNA for the CDR3: TGTGCCAGCAGTGGGGGACTGATGAACACTGAAGCTTTCTTT.

The chain combines TRBV21-1 with TRBJ1-1. TRBV21-1 counts as a pseudogene. The CDR3 contains 14 residues. The CDR3 is CASSKGGEKAEAFF. The CDR3 DNA sequence: TGTGCCAGCAGCAAGGGGGGGGAGAAGGCTGAAGCTTTCTTT.

The rearrangement joins TRBV24-1 to TRBJ1-2; 9 bases line up with TRBD1. Germline V gene data show CDR1 as KGHDR and CDR2 as SFDVKD. The CDR3 consists of 13 residues. J was trimmed by 8 bases and V by 7 bases; bases with no gene match: 7. CDR3 bases: TGTGCCACCAGCCCGGGACAGGGACTCGGCTACACCTTC. Translated: CATSPGQGLGYTF.

V is TRBV6-6 and J is TRBJ2-5; D is possibly TRBD1 (6 bases). V gave up 2 bases and J gave up 4 bases, with 11 bases separating them. CDR1 is MNHNY and CDR2 is SVGAGI in the germline V gene (reference sequence). The CDR3 is made up of 14 amino acids. The DNA for the CDR3 is TGTGCCAGCAGTTACGGTCAGGGGTTAGAGACCCAGTACTTC. It encodes CASSYGQGLETQYF.